This TCR beta chain was recovered during a study of OX40 agonist ivuxolimab in advanced cancers. Study-wide results and caveats: Not determined was the antigen specificity of the expanded peripheral T cells. Relative to CD4+, CD8+ T cells held more expanded clones on average. The study found among the lowest clonal expansion in partial responders at 0.1-3.0 mg/kg. Low normalized T-cell clonal expansion was also seen in some nonresponders.

Trimming cost V 0 bases and J 0 bases, with 4 bases left between them. Germline V gene data show CDR1 as SGHRS and CDR2 as YFSETQ. The CDR3 runs 14 residues. Produced via immunoSEQ multiplex PCR; TCRdb's table is partial and in-frame only. The sample has 78,000 or so clones, about 89% seen once. With respect to this clone: As yet, its antigen is unknown.

The chain links TRBV5-1 to TRBJ1-3, with D hard to call. The sequenced sample was CD4+ or CD8+ T cells sorted from blood, obtained in a trial of the OX40 agonist ivuxolimab. This receptor was identified in an adult with an advanced solid tumor such as melanoma, head and neck, liver or kidney cancer. The CDR3 sequence is CASSLASSGNTIYF. The CDR3 DNA reads as TGCGCCAGCAGCTTGGCCAGCTCTGGAAACACCATATATTTT.